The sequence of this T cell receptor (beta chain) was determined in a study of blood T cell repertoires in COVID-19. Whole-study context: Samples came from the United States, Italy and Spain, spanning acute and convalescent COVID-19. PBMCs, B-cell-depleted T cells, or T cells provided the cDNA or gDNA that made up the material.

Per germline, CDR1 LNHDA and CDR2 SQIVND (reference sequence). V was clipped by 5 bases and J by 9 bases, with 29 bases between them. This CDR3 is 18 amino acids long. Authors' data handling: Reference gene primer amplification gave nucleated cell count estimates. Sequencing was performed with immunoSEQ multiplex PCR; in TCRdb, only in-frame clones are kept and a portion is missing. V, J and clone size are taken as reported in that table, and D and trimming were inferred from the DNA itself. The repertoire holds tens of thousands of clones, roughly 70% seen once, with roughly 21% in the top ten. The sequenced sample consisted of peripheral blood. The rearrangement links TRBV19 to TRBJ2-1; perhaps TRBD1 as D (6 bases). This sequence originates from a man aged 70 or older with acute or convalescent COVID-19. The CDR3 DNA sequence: TGTGCCAGTAGTTTTAGGCCCTTAACAGGGATGACCAAGGCTGAGCAGTTCTTC. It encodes CASSFRPLTGMTKAEQFF.